This T cell receptor (beta chain) derives from a study of blood T cell repertoires in COVID-19 (dated by TCRdb to the early 2020s). Regarding the research as a whole: Samples from collaborators originated in the United States, Italy and Spain and spanned both the acute and convalescent phases of COVID-19. Where available, HLA class I and class II types were obtained from metadata supplied by the sample provider rather than from assay-based typing. A freely available public database, intended as a resource for researchers studying the immune response to SARS-CoV-2, is where the repertoires were released. Samples came from the ongoing ImmuneRACE study (first 160 participants) plus 1,254 subjects from 6 global collaborators. Subjects who had been exposed to COVID-19, were actively infected with it, or had recovered from it provided the deeply sampled blood TCRbeta repertoires that made up the dataset. The prospective study material was composed of cDNA or gDNA derived from T cells, B-cell-depleted T cells, or PBMCs. The sample metadata nearly always contained a de-identified subject ID, COVID-19 status, age in years and sex. Overall study results and their limits: How much clinical and demographic metadata was included differed by source and by participant, and the metadata was provided uncurated.

The immunoSEQ Assay, a bias-controlled multiplex PCR, was used to amplify TCRbeta CDR3 regions from genomic DNA. On the authors' methods: Nucleated cell counts per sample were estimated from amplification of reference gene primers within the assay. Sequence reads were collapsed and filtered to measure the absolute abundance of every unique TCRbeta CDR3 rearrangement. For each sample, productive Simpson clonality was calculated by taking the square root of Simpson's diversity index across productive rearrangements. In its TCRdb copy, this immuneACCESS table keeps in-frame sequences only and misses some clones. Where compared with another copy, unresolved V genes explain less than half of these, and the others have no known cause. The V and J calls and the clone size are those of that table, but D and trimming were determined from the DNA. The sample table lists about 250,000 clones, more than 70% of them with a count of one. Approximately 5% of the sample is in the top ten clones.

Here V drops 8 bases and J drops 0 bases, and the junction holds 10 bases not matched to any gene. CDR1 LGHDT and CDR2 YNNKEL are derived from the germline V gene (reference sequence). Its CDR3 holds 16 amino acids, cysteine through phenylalanine. CDR3 DNA only is kept here, 48 bases in frame from base 1. Of note for this clone: The target of this receptor is not known. No base qualities exist here, and no much larger clone lies one base off it.

In Seattle, one collaborating source enrolled patients while the infection was active and tracked those patients longitudinally over the course of disease. Whole blood was collected in K2EDTA tubes by collaborating institutions according to the institutions' own protocols. For TCRbeta analysis, collaborators shipped samples as frozen whole blood, isolated PBMCs, or DNA extracted from either of those sample types. The V and J genes are TRBV3-1 (or the pseudogene TRBV3-2) and TRBJ1-3; 7 bases in between match TRBD1. Specimen: peripheral blood. The sequence was collected from an elderly woman with COVID-19, enrolled during active disease. The CDR3: CASGRGAGGSGNTIYF. The bases read TGTGCCAGCGGCCGGGGCGCAGGGGGCTCTGGAAACACCATATATTTT.